Each of the 13 T cell receptor beta chains below was sequenced from the same sample in a study of human versus mouse CDR3 diversity and MHC coevolution. Generated by immunoSEQ multiplex PCR, the TCRdb table keeps only in-frame clones and is missing some. The profile shows 50,000 to 70,000 clones, approximately 94% of them singletons. The sequencing sample was made of naive CD4+ T cells from blood. The subset: CD45RO-negative CD62L-positive naive CD4 T cells. Every receptor here comes from a person aged 55 to 75 in good health.

The chain carries TRBV7-6 and TRBJ2-1; TRBD2 might be the D (6 bases). V was trimmed by 1 base and J by 14 bases, leaving 15 bases between them. There are 13 residues in the CDR3. Germline-derived CDR1 and CDR2 are SGHVS and FNYEAQ. CDR3 DNA sequence: TGTGCCAGCAGCTTAGGGGGGGTCGGTGGTGAGTTCTTC. Translated: CASSLGGVGGEFF.

The chain links TRBV5-1 to TRBJ2-7; weak D call: TRBD1 (6 bases). The V gene lost 0 bases and the J gene lost 7 bases, with 17 bases spanning the gap. CDR1 SGHRS and CDR2 YFSETQ come from the germline V gene. The CDR3 is 15 residues long. The CDR3 bases are TGCGCCAGCAGCTTGGGGCAGGGGTTTCCGAGGGAGCAGTACTTC. Translated, it gives CASSLGQGFPREQYF.

This chain joins TRBV28 and TRBJ2-6; D perhaps matches TRBD2 (6 bases). Trimming left V 10 bases short and J 1 base short, with 17 bases between. This CDR3 has 16 amino acids. The V gene's germline CDR1 is MDHEN and CDR2 SYDVKM. The CDR3 sequence is CATGPGGLSGANVLTF. The DNA for the CDR3 is TGTGCCACCGGGCCCGGCGGACTATCTGGGGCCAACGTCCTGACTTTC.

The rearrangement links TRBV29-1 to TRBJ2-5, with 10 bases aligning to TRBD1. The length of the CDR3 is 12 residues. V shed 6 bases and J 5 bases; nucleotides not matched to a gene: 3. Germline V CDR1 and CDR2: SQVTM, ANQGSEA. The CDR3 protein is CSVEDRGETQYF. CDR3 coding DNA: TGCAGCGTGGAGGACAGGGGGGAGACCCAGTACTTC.

In its sample, this clone was seen once. The chain employs TRBV5-1 and TRBJ2-7; 8 nucleotides agree with TRBD1. V dropped 4 bases and J dropped 6; count of bases not matched to a gene: 12. The CDR3 runs 15 residues. Per germline, CDR1 SGHRS and CDR2 YFSETQ. The CDR3 reads CASSDRTGPSTEQYF. The CDR3 region has the DNA TGCGCCAGCAGCGATCGGACAGGGCCGTCAACCGAGCAGTACTTC. Using reference TRBV5-1 and TRBJ2-7 for the parts outside the CDR3, the full variable domain is KAGVTQTPRYLIKTRGQQVTLSCSPISGHRSVSWYQQTPGQGLQFLFEYFSETQRNKGNFPGRFSGRQFSNSRSEMNVSTLELGDSALYLCASSDRTGPSTEQYFGPGTRLTVT.

This clone was detected only once. This chain links TRBV7-6 with TRBJ2-7; 7 nucleotides align to TRBD2. The CDR3 length is 14 residues. After removal of 3 bases from V and 6 bases from J, the junction contained 8 bases not matched to a gene. Germline CDR1 is SGHVS and CDR2 is FNYEAQ. The CDR3 bases are TGTGCCAGCAGCTTGACGCTACTAGCGACCGAGCAGTACTTC. This codes for CASSLTLLATEQYF.

The chain is built from TRBV18 and TRBJ2-7, with TRBD1 matching 9 bases. CDR1 and CDR2 from the germline V gene are KGHSH and LQKENI. J was trimmed by 2 bases and V by 4 bases; bases with no gene match: 18. The CDR3 is made up of 19 amino acids. CDR3 sequence: CASSLDIRDRANDPYEQYF. For the CDR3, the DNA is TGTGCCAGCTCACTAGATATCAGGGACAGGGCAAATGACCCCTACGAGCAGTACTTC.

The J gene is TRBJ1-5, the V gene TRBV19, with a weak D call TRBD1 (5 bases). The germline V gene has CDR1 LNHDA and CDR2 SQIVND (reference sequence). The CDR3 is made up of 14 amino acids. V was clipped by 7 bases and J by 1 base, with 11 bases between them. CDR3: CASNPGRSNQPQHF. CDR3 DNA: TGTGCCAGTAACCCAGGGCGAAGCAATCAGCCCCAGCATTTT.

This clone was counted once. The chain employs TRBV11-2 and TRBJ1-1; weak D call: TRBD1 (5 bases). Germline loops: CDR1 SGHAT, CDR2 FQNNGV. V was clipped by 5 bases and J by 5 bases, with 12 bases between them. This CDR3 has 13 residues. In nucleotides, the CDR3 is TGTGCCAGCAGCCCCTTCAGGGTTACTGAAGCTTTCTTT. It is translated as CASSPFRVTEAFF.

The V gene is TRBV5-5, the J gene TRBJ2-1; D is perhaps TRBD1 (6 bases). Germline assignment: CDR1 SGHKS and CDR2 YYEKEE (reference sequence). V gave up 6 bases and J gave up 0 bases, with 16 bases separating them. The CDR3 is made up of 16 amino acids. CDR3 nucleotides: TGTGCCAGCACCTTAGGGGGTACCAACTCCTACAATGAGCAGTTCTTC. The encoded protein is CASTLGGTNSYNEQFF.

The gene calls are TRBV7-2 and TRBJ1-1, with D possibly matching TRBD1 (5 bases). The V end was cut by 4 bases, the J end by 3 bases, with 12 bases between. The CDR3 consists of 14 residues. Germline V gives CDR1 SGHTA, CDR2 FQGNSA. Here the CDR3 DNA reads TGTGCCAGCAGCTACCTGGGGGGGGACACTGAAGCTTTCTTT. Translating gives CASSYLGGDTEAFF. Using reference TRBV7-2 and TRBJ1-1 for the parts outside the CDR3, the full variable domain is GAGVSQSPSNKVTEKGKDVELRCDPISGHTALYWYRQSLGQGLEFLIYFQGNSAPDKSGLPSDRFSAERTGGSVSTLTIQRTQQEDSAVYLCASSYLGGDTEAFFGQGTRLTVV.

This rearrangement joins TRBV19 to TRBJ2-5; D might be TRBD2 (5 bases). CDR3 length: 13 residues. V was pared by 5 bases and J by 4 bases, with 11 bases between. Germline V CDR1 and CDR2: LNHDA, SQIVND (reference sequence). CDR3 coding DNA: TGTGCCAGTAGTTTCGGGGTCCGAGAGACCCAGTACTTC. Its protein is CASSFGVRETQYF.

J is TRBJ2-3 and V is TRBV6-5, with D uncertain. This CDR3 is built from 15 residues. Germline V gene sequence: CDR1 MNHEY, CDR2 SVGAGI. Trimming took 0 bases from V and 3 from J, leaving 10 bases between them. This CDR3 is CASSYSVGRTDTQYF. CDR3 DNA: TGTGCCAGCAGTTACTCCGTGGGCAGGACAGATACGCAGTATTTT.